A selection of T cell receptor beta chains follows, all from one sample in a study of T cell responses to AZD1222 COVID-19 vaccine. Clones were sequenced by immunoSEQ multiplex PCR, and TCRdb holds only the in-frame ones, with some missing. This repertoire shows fewer than 200,000 clones, 70% to 90% found once; its top ten account for 5% to 7%. Sequenced here: peripheral blood, sampled on day 0 of AZD1222 vaccination. These receptors were obtained from an adult in good health. CDR3s include the opening cysteine and the closing phenylalanine or tryptophan. Size values are once, few and many counts, or a class for expanded clones, and some rows have none.

abundance	v_gene	j_gene	CDR3aa
.	TRBV28	TRBJ2-3	CASSFLSGTDTQYF
.	TRBV7-9	TRBJ2-2	CATRLAVNTGELFF
once	TRBV2	TRBJ1-2	CASNKRGQGRGYTF
few	TRBV6-2/TRBV6-3	TRBJ1-1	CASSYSNSYALNTEAFF
.	TRBV7-2	TRBJ2-2	CASSFTSGRGTGELFF
.	TRBV30	TRBJ2-1	CAWSVDLGNEQFF
.	TRBV5-1	TRBJ2-3	CASSLGLGVVTDTQYF
.	TRBV6-5	TRBJ1-4	CASSRGTEKLFF
.	TRBV2	TRBJ2-1	CASNLIPGLAETNEQFF
.	TRBV14	TRBJ1-1	CASSRIGPMNTEAFF
.	TRBV18	TRBJ2-5	CASSPLRNQETQYF
.	TRBV6-4	TRBJ1-2	CASSDSTTGSGYTF
.	TRBV6-4	TRBJ2-1	CASSDSGKRAGSNEQFF
once	TRBV6-1	TRBJ2-3	CASSEAKRGGGTQYF
once	TRBV10-3	TRBJ2-2	CAISDLGGWAGELFF
.	TRBV24-1	TRBJ2-1	CATSDFGRVHFF
.	TRBV5-1	TRBJ1-5	CASSLMTDQPQHF
once	TRBV5-1	TRBJ2-5	CASSPGTGPQETQYF